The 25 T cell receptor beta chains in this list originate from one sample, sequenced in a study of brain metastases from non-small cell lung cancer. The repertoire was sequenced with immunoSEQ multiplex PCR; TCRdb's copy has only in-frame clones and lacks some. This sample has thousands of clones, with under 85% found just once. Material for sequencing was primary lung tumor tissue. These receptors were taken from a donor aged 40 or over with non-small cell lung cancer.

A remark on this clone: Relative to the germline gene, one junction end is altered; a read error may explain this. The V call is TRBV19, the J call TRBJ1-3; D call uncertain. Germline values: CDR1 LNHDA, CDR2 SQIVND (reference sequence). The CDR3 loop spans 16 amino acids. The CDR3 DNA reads TGTGCCAGTAGTAACCTCGGGCGGAACTCTGGAAATACCATATATTTT. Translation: CASSNLGRNSGNTIYF.

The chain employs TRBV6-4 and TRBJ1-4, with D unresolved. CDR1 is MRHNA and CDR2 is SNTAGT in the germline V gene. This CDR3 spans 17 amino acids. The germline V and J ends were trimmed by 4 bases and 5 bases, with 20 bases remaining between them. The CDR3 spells CASSGGGGSSPNEKLFF. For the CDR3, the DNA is TGTGCCAGCAGTGGAGGAGGAGGGTCTTCCCCCAATGAAAAACTGTTTTTT.

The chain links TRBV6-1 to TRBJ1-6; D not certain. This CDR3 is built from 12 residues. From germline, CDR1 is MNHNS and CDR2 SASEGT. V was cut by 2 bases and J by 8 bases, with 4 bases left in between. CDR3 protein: CASSERDSPLHF. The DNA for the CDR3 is TGTGCCAGCAGTGAACGAGATTCACCCCTCCACTTT.

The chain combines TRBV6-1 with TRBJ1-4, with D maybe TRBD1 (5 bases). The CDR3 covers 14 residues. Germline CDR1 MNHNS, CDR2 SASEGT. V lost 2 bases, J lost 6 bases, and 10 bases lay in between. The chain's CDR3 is CASSEWGEDEKLFF. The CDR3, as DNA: TGTGCCAGCAGTGAATGGGGGGAGGATGAAAAACTGTTTTTT.

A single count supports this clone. The CDR3, as DNA: TGTGCCAGCAGCCGCCAGCGACAGACGGGCTACACCTTC. Protein sequence: CASSRQRQTGYTF. V usage is TRBV12-3 or TRBV12-4 and J usage is TRBJ1-2; D is perhaps TRBD1 (5 bases). V shed 6 bases and J shed 8 bases, with 16 bases lying between them. The CDR3 is 13 amino acids.

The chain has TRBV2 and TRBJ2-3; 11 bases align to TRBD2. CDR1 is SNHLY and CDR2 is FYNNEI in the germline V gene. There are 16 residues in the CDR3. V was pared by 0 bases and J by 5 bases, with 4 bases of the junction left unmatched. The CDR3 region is CASSEAPGLAEDTQYF. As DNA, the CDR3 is TGTGCCAGCAGTGAAGCTCCGGGACTAGCGGAAGATACGCAGTATTTT.

CDR3 DNA: TGTGCCAGCACCGGGGAGGGAGAGACCCAGTACTTC. Its protein product is CASTGEGETQYF. The rearrangement links TRBV5-4 to TRBJ2-5, with TRBD2 matching 7 bases. This CDR3 has 12 amino acids. Germline lookup yields CDR1 SGHNT and CDR2 YYREEE (reference sequence). Trimming cost V 6 bases and J 4 bases; bases outside gene matches: 3.

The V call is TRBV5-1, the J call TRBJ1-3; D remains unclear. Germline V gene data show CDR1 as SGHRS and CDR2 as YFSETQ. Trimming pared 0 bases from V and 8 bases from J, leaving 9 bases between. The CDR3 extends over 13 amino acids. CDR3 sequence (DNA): TGCGCCAGCAGCTTGGAACTCCGAGACACCATATATTTT. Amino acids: CASSLELRDTIYF. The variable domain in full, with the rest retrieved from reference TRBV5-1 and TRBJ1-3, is KAGVTQTPRYLIKTRGQQVTLSCSPISGHRSVSWYQQTPGQGLQFLFEYFSETQRNKGNFPGRFSGRQFSNSRSEMNVSTLELGDSALYLCASSLELRDTIYFGEGSWLTVV.

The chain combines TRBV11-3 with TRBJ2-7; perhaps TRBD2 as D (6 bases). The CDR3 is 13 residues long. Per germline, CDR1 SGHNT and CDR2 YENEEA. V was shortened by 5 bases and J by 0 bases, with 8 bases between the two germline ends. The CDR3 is CASSGGTSYEQYF. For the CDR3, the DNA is TGTGCCAGCAGCGGGGGGACCTCCTACGAGCAGTACTTC. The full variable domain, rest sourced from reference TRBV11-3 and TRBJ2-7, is EAGVVQSPRYKIIEKKQPVAFWCNPISGHNTLYWYLQNLGQGPELLIRYENEEAVDDSQLPKDRFSAERLKGVDSTLKIQPAELGDSAVYLCASSGGTSYEQYFGPGTRLTVT.

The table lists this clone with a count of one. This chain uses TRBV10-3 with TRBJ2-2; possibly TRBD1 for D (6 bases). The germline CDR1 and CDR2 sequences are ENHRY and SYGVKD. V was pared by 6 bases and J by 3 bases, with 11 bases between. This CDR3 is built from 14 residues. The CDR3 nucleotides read TGTGCCATCAGCCTGGGGGCGGACACCGGGGAGCTGTTTTTT. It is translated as CAISLGADTGELFF.

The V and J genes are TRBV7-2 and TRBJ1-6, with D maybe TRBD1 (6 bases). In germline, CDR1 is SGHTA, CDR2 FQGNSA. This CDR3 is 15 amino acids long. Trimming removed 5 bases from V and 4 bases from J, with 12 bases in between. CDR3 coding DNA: TGTGCCAGCAGCCCAGGACAGACATATAATTCACCCCTCCACTTT. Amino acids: CASSPGQTYNSPLHF.

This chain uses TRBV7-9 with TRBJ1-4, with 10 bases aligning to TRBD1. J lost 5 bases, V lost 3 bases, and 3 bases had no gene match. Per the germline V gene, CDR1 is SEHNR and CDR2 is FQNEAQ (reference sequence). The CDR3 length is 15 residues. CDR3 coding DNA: TGTGCCAGCAGCTTGGGGGACAGGGGAAATGAAAAACTGTTTTTT. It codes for CASSLGDRGNEKLFF.

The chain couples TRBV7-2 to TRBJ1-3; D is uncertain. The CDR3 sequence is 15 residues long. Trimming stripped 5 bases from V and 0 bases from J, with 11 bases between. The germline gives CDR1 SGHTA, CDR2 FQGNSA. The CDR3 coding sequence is TGTGCCAGCAGCGTTCACAAGGGCTCTGGAAACACCATATATTTT. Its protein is CASSVHKGSGNTIYF.

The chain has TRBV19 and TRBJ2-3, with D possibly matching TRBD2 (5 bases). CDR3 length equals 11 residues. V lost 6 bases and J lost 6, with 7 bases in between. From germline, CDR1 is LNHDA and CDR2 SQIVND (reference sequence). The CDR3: CASRLGDTQYF. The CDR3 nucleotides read TGTGCCAGTAGACTAGGGGATACGCAGTATTTT.

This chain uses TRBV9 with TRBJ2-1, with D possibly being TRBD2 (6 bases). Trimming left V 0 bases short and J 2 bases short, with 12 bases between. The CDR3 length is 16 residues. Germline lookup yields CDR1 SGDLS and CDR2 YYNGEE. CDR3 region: CASSVAASVTYNEQFF. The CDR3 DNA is TGTGCCAGCAGCGTAGCGGCTAGCGTGACCTACAATGAGCAGTTCTTC.

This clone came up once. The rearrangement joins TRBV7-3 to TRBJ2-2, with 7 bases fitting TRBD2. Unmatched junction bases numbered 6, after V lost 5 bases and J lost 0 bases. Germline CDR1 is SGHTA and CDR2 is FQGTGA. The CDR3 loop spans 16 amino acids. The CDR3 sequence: CASSITGGSNTGELFF. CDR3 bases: TGTGCCAGCAGCATCACGGGGGGTTCGAACACCGGGGAGCTGTTTTTT. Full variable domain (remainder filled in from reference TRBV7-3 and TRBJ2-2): GAGVSQTPSNKVTEKGKYVELRCDPISGHTALYWYRQSLGQGPEFLIYFQGTGAADDSGLPNDRFFAVRPEGSVSTLKIQRTERGDSAVYLCASSITGGSNTGELFFGEGSRLTVL.

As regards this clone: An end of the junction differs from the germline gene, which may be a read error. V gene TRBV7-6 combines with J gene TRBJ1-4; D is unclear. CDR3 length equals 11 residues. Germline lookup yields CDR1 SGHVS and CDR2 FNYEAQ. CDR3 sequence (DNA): TGTGCTAGCAGCCAAGAAGAAAAACTGTTTTTT. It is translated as CASSQEEKLFF.

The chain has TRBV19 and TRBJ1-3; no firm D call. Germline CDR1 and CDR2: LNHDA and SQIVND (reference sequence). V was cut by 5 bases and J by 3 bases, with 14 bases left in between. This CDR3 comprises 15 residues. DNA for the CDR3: TGTGCCAGTAGTGGCGTAGGCGCGGGTGGAAACACCATATATTTT. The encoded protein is CASSGVGAGGNTIYF.

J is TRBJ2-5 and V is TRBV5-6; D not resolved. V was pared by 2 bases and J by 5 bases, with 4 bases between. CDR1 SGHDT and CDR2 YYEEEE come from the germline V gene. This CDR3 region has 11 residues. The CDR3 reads CASSLSETQYF. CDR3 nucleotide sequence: TGTGCCAGCAGCTTAAGCGAGACCCAGTACTTC. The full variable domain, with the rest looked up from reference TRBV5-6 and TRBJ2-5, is DAGVTQSPTHLIKTRGQQVTLRCSPKSGHDTVSWYQQALGQGPQFIFQYYEEEERQRGNFPDRFSGHQFPNYSSELNVNALLLGDSALYLCASSLSETQYFGPGTRLLVL.

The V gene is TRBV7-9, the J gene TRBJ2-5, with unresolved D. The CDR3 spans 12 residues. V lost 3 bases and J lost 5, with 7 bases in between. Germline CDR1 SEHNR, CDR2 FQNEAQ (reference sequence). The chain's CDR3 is CASSLAVETQYF. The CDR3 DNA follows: TGTGCCAGCAGCTTGGCCGTCGAGACCCAGTACTTC.

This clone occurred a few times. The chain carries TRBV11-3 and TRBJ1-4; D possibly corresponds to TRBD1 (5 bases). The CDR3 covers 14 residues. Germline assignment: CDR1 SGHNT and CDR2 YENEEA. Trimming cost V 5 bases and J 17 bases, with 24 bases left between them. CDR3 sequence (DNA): TGTGCCAGCAGCCCAAGTCAGGGAATTGGGCTCGAATTTTTT. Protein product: CASSPSQGIGLEFF.

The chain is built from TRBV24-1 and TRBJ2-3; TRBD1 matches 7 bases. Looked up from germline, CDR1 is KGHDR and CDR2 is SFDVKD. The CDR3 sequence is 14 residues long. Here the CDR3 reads CVISDDRATDTQYF. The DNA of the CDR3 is TGTGTCATCAGTGACGACAGGGCCACAGATACGCAGTATTTT.

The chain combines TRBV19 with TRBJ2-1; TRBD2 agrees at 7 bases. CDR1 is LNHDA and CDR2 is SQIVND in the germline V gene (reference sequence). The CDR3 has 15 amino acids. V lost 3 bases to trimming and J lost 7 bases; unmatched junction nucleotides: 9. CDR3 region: CASSMGSSGGNEQFF. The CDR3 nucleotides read TGTGCCAGTAGTATGGGTTCCTCGGGGGGTAATGAGCAGTTCTTC.

CDR3 in amino acids: CASSDETQYF. The CDR3 nucleotides read TGTGCCAGCAGTGACGAGACCCAGTACTTC. The rearrangement joins TRBV7-2 to TRBJ2-5; no definite D call. The CDR3 totals 10 residues. Germline CDR1 SGHTA, CDR2 FQGNSA. V lost 6 bases and J lost 5, with 4 bases in between.

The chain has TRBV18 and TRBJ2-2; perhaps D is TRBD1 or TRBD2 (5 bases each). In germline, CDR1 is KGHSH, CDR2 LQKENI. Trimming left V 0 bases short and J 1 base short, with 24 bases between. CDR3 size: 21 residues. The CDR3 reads CASSPPYPGTSKLGNTGELFF. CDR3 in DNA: TGTGCCAGCTCACCACCTTATCCGGGGACCTCCAAATTGGGGAACACCGGGGAGCTGTTTTTT. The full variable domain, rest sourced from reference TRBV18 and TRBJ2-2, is NAGVMQNPRHLVRRRGQEARLRCSPMKGHSHVYWYRQLPEEGLKFMVYLQKENIIDESGMPKERFSAEFPKEGPSILRIQQVVRGDSAAYFCASSPPYPGTSKLGNTGELFFGEGSRLTVL.